The clone carrying this T cell receptor (beta chain) occurred a few times. TCR beta CDR3 regions were amplified from RNA. TCR CDR3 underwent first-round RT-PCR with the HTBI primer set. TCRdb re-derived calls from the multiplex PCR reads in MiXCR, one entry per CDR3 protein. The data contain about 420,000 distinct CDR3 sequences, about 13% of them seen just once; the ten biggest clones take up 5.3%. The CDR3 is made up of 14 amino acids. V was pared by 2 bases and J by 6 bases, with 14 bases between. The V gene's germline CDR1 is GTSNPN and CDR2 SVGIG (reference sequence). These data belong to a study of T cells in Graves' hyperthyroidism and ophthalmopathy.

Sequencing used blood. This sequence joins TRBV30 and TRBJ2-1; perhaps TRBD1 as D (6 bases). The sequence derives from a woman between 18 and 29 years old with Graves' hyperthyroidism. The CDR3 DNA sequence: TGTGCCTGGAGTAGGGGGATCGCCGGCAATGAGCAGTTCTTC. Translating it yields CAWSRGIAGNEQFF.